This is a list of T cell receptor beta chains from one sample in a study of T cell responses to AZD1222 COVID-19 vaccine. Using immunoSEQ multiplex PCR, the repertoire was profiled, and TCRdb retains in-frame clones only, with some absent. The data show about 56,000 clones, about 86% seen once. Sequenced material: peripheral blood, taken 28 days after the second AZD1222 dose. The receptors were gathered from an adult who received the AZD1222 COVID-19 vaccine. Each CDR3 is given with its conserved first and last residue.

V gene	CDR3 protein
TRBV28	CASSLIGRDNQPQHF
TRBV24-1	CATSGRTGLNYGYTF
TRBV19	CASSIGTAEQYF
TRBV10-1	CASSAGLAWASTDTQYF
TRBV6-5	CASSHRGVVGNTIYF
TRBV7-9	CATGGNEKLFF
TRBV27	CASNQLGPSAGGKHTEAFF
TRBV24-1	CATSDSQRDGYTF
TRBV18	CASSPPVTDTQYF
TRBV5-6	CASSLAVGQGYGYTF
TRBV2	CASLQGNAYEQYF
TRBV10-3	CAISSQGVQPQHF
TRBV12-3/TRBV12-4	CASRLEGHEQYF
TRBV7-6	CASSDPSDRYYEQYF
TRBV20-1	CSASSTGYGYTF
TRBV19	CASSILLSLGYGYTF
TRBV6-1	CASSEADSYYGYTF
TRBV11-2	CASSRGHPRGEQFF
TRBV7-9	CASSWSTGPGSPLHF
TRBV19	CASSIRTDSPLHF
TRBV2	CASTERGDTQYF
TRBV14	CASSPRAGTAYEQYF
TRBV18	CASSPQQETQYF
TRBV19	CASSIVGQVNQPQHF